This T cell receptor beta chain was retrieved from a study of T cell changes during pregnancy in multiple sclerosis. Sequencing was performed with immunoSEQ multiplex PCR; in TCRdb, only in-frame clones are kept and a portion is missing. The sample holds about 130,000 clones, about 96% seen once. CDR1 and CDR2 (germline): MNHEY, SMNVEV (reference sequence). This CDR3 is built from 14 residues. Trimming took 7 bases from V and 5 from J; bases not matched to a gene: 7. Sequenced material: peripheral blood, taken after pregnancy. This TCR was sampled from a female donor with multiple sclerosis, enrolled in a pregnancy study. This chain joins TRBV27 and TRBJ1-1; 10 bases match TRBD1. This CDR3 reads CASNPGTGVTEAFF. The CDR3 nucleotides are TGTGCCAGCAACCCCGGGACAGGGGTTACTGAAGCTTTCTTT.